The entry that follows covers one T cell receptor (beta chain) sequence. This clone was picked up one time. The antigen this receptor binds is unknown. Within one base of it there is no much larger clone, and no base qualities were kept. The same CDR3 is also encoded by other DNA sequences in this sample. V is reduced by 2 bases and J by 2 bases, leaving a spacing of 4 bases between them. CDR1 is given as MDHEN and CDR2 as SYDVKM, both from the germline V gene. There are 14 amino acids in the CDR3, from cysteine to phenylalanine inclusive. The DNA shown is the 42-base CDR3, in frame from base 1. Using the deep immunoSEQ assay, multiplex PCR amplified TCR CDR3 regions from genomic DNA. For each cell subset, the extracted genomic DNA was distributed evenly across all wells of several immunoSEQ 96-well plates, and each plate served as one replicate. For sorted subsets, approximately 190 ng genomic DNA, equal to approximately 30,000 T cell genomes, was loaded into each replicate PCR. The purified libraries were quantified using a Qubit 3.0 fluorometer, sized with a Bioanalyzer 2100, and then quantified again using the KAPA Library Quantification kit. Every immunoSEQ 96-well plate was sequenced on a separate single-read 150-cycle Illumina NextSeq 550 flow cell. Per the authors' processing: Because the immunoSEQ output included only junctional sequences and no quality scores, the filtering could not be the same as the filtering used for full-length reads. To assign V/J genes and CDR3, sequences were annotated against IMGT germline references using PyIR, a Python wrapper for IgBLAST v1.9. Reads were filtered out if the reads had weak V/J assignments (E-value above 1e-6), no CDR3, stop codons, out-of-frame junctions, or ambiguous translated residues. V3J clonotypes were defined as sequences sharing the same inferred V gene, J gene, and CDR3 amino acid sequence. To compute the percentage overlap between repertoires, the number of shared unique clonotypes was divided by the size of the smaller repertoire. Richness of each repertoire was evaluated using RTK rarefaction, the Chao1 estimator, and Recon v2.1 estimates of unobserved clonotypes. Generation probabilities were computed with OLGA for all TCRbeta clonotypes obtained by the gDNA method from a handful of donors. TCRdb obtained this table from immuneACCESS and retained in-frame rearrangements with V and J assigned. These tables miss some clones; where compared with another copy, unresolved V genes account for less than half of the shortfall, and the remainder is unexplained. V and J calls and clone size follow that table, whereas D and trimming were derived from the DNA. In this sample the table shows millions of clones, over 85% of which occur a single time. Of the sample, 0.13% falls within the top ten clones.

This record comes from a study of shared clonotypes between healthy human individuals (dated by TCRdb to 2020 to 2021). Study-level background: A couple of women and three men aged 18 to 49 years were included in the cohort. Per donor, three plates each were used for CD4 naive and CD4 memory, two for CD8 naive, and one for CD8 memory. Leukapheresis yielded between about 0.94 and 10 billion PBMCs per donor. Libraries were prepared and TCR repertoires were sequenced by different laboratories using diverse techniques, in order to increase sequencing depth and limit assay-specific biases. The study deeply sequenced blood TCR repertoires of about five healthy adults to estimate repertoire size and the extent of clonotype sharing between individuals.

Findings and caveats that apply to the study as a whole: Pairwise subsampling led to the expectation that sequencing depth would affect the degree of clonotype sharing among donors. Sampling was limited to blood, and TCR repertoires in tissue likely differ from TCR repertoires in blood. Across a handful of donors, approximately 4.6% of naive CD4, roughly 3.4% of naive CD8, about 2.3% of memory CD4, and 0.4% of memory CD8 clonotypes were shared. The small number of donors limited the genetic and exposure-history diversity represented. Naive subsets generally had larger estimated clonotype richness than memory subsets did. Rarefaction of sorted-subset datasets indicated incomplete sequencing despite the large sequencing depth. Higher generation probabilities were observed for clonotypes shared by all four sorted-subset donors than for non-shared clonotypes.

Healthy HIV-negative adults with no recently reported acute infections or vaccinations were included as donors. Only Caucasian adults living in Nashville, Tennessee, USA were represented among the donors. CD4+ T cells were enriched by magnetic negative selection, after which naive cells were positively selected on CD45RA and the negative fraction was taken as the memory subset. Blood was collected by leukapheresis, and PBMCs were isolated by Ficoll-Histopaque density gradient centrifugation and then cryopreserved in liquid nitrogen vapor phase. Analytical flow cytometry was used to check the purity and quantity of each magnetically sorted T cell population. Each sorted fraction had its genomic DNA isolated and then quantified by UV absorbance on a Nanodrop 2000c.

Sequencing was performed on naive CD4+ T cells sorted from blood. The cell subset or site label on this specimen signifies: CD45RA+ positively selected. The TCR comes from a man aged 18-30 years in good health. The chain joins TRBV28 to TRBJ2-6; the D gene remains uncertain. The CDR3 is CASSLLAGANVLTF. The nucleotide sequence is TGTGCCAGCAGTTTACTGGCTGGGGCCAACGTCCTGACTTTC.